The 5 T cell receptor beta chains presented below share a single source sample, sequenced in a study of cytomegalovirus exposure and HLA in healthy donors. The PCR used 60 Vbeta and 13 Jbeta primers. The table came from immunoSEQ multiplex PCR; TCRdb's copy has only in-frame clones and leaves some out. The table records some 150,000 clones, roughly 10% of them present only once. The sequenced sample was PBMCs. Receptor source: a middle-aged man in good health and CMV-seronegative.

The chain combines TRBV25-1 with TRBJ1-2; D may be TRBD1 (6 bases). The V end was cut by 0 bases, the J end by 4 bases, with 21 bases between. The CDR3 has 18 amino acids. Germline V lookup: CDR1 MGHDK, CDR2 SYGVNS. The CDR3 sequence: CASSEYRLGRGRLYGYTF. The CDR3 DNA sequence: TGTGCCAGCAGTGAATATCGATTGGGCAGGGGCCGTCTCTATGGCTACACCTTC.

This chain's CDR3 is CASSFAGAGNTEAFF. The CDR3 bases are TGTGCCAGCAGCTTTGCGGGGGCCGGGAACACTGAAGCTTTCTTT. This chain uses TRBV5-5 with TRBJ1-1; maybe TRBD1 (6 bases). The germline CDR1 and CDR2 sequences are SGHKS and YYEKEE (reference sequence). V lost 2 bases, J lost 1 base, and 12 bases lay in between. The CDR3 runs 15 residues.

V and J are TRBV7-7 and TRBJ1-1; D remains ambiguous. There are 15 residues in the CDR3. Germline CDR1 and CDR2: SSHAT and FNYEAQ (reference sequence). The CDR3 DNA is TGTGCTAGCGGCCCCGCGGAGGGCGGGAACACTGAAGCTTTCTTT. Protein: CASGPAEGGNTEAFF. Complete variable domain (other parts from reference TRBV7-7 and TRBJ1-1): GAGVSQSPRYKVTKRGQDVTLRCDPISSHATLYWYQQALGQGPEFLTYFNYEAQPDKSGLPSDRFSAERPEGSISTLTIQRTEQRDSAMYRCASGPAEGGNTEAFFGQGTRLTVV.

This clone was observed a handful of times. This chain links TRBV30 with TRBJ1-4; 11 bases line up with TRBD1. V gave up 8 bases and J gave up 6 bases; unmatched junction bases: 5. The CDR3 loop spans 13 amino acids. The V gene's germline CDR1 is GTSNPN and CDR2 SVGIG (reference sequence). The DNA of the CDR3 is TGTGCCCTGGACAGGGGGCGGGATGAAAAACTGTTTTTT. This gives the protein CALDRGRDEKLFF.

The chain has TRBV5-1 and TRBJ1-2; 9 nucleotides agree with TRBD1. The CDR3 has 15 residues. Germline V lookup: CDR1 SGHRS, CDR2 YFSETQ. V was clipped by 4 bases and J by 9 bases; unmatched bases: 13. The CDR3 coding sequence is TGCGCCAGCAGCACCGCCGGGACAGGGACGCAAAGCTACACCTTC. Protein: CASSTAGTGTQSYTF.